The present entry profiles one TCR beta chain with its context. No cognate antigen has been identified for it. Per-base quality was not reported, and no clone a single base away is much larger than it. Library prep was done by 5' RACE. The sample was run on an Illumina HiSeq 2500. The second PCR ran for about 7 to 11 cycles and used a J-beta primer mix along with a sample-barcoded 5' primer. Each TCR beta cDNA molecule received a unique molecular identifier from a template-switch 5' adaptor carrying 12 random nucleotides. Each sample yielded at least 3 million CDR3-containing paired-end reads. The Mint cDNA synthesis kit, primed by a TRBC-specific oligonucleotide, was used to synthesize first-strand cDNA from all RNA. Following uracil-DNA glycosylase treatment, a first 18-cycle PCR with universal primers M1SS and BC2_uni_R was performed on all cDNA. Processing in the source paper ran as follows. Each sample was normalized by randomly selecting 1 million high-quality reads, each carrying a distinct molecular identifier. Reads with shared molecular identifiers were discarded instead of being binned into consensus sequences. MiTCR, set to a Q25 quality threshold and the strictest error-elimination algorithm, was used for CDR3 identification, clonotype clustering and error correction. A nonparametric unseen species model with Euler transformation was used to estimate lower-bound total TCR beta diversity. TCRdb reprocessed the public reads (quality trimming at Q25 with fastp, clone calling with MiXCR) and kept in-frame beta chains. Every distinct CDR3 protein forms one entry, paired with its most common genes and DNA. Here the V and J calls rest on TCRdb's processing, not on the authors' analysis. This sample is represented by more than 1 million distinct CDR3 sequences; 40% to 55% of them were singletons. Approximately 20% of the sample is taken by the ten largest.

These data come from a study of blood T cells in healthy people across ages (dated by TCRdb to about 2015). With respect to the entire study: In model experiments, roughly one uniquely barcoded TCR beta cDNA molecule per two T cells was captured by template switching. Four age groups were formed from the donors: young (average approximately 17 years), middle-aged (more than 35), aged (roughly 58) and long-lived (approximately 80). To avoid experimental bias, donors of different ages were distributed randomly across sequencing lanes. Using deep sequencing normalized with unique cDNA molecular identifiers, the study measured how TCR beta repertoire diversity changes with age. Using the same blood draw, the study looked at two additional independent replicas of 1 million unique cDNA reads for two donors, one aged 18 to 29 and the other aged 80 or older. What the research found in general, with its limitations: Because the CMV infection status of the donors was unknown, age-related changes in expanded clonotypes may potentially have been confounded. Compared with the aged group, the long-lived group had more naive CD4+ T cells, fewer expanded clones and increased TCR diversity, suggesting age selection. Conclusive comparison of naive and antigen-experienced compartments was prevented by the profiling of bulk unsorted PBMCs. Estimates of total diversity based on one million sequenced T cells were considered lower bounds and underestimates. As age increased, observed TCR beta diversity per million T cells dropped in a roughly linear way, and a significant reduction was already evident by age 40. There was a strong correlation between observed TCR beta diversity and the percentage of naive T cells measured by flow cytometry.

Donors were 39 systemically healthy Caucasian individuals from Russia aged roughly 6 to 95 years. Approximately 10 milliliters of peripheral blood were collected from each donor into EDTA-treated Vacutainer tubes. Ficoll-Paque density-gradient centrifugation was used to isolate PBMCs, with at least 6.5 million per sample. Trizol reagent was used to extract total RNA from the PBMCs, yielding at least 6 micrograms per sample. The percentages of naive CD45RAhigh/CD27high T cells were determined by flow cytometry on a PBMC aliquot from every donor. CDR1 and CDR2 were assigned from the germline V gene as ENHRY and SYGVKD. For this chain, trimming is 6 bases at the V end and 4 bases at the J end, and the number of junction bases without a gene match is 10. The CDR3 measures 15 amino acids from cysteine to phenylalanine. Of all the DNA, just the CDR3 is kept, 45 bases in frame from base 1.

The sequence derives from a woman aged 55-75 years in good health. The sample comprised blood. The chain was built from TRBV10-3 and TRBJ2-7; the junction holds 9 bases that match TRBD1. The nucleotide sequence reads TGTGCCATCAGCTCAACGGGACAGGGTATGTACGAGCAGTACTTC. Its protein product is CAISSTGQGMYEQYF.